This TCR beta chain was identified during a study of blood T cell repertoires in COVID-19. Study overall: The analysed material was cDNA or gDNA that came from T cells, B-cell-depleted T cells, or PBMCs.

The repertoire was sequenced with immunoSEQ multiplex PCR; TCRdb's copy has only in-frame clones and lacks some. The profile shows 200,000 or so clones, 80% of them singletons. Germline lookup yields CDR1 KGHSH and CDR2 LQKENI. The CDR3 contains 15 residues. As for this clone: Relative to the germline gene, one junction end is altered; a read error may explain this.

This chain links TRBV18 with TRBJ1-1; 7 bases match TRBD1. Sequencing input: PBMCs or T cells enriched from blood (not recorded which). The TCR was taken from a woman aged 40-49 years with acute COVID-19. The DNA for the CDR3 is TGTGCCAGCTCACCGTCAGGGGGGTTGAACGCTGAAGCTTTCTTT. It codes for CASSPSGGLNAEAFF.